Each of the 23 T cell receptor beta chains below was sequenced from the same sample in a study. In TCRdb, the RT-PCR reads were re-called with MiXCR into one record per CDR3 protein. The sample has about 680,000 distinct CDR3 sequences, approximately 15% seen once. The source material was memory CD4+ T cells from blood. The receptors were gathered from a female donor in good health, serving as a healthy control.

A few counts support this clonotype. The V gene is TRBV5-1, the J gene TRBJ1-2; TRBD1 aligns across 8 bases. The length of the CDR3 is 13 residues. The junction had 11 bases not matched to a gene; V was cut back by 8 bases and J by 8 bases. The germline V gene has CDR1 SGHRS and CDR2 YFSETQ. The CDR3 DNA reads TGCGCCAGTAGACAGGGGTTCTATGGCGGCTACACCTTC. Translation gives CASRQGFYGGYTF.

J is TRBJ2-5 and V is TRBV28, with D perhaps given as TRBD1 or TRBD2 (7 bases each). The CDR3 totals 14 residues. Trimming stripped 4 bases from V and 4 bases from J, with 13 bases between. Germline V lookup: CDR1 MDHEN, CDR2 SYDVKM. DNA for the CDR3: TGTGCCAGCAGTTCAGACAGGGAGGGAGAGACCCAGTACTTC. It is translated as CASSSDREGETQYF.

This chain uses TRBV28 with TRBJ2-2; either TRBD1 or TRBD2 may supply D (6 bases each). CDR1 and CDR2 (germline): MDHEN, SYDVKM. CDR3 size: 14 residues. The ends were cut back, 7 bases at V and 4 bases at J, with 13 bases in the middle. CDR3 sequence reads: CASNAGQPTGELFF. In DNA form, the CDR3 reads TGTGCCAGCAACGCGGGACAACCCACCGGGGAGCTGTTTTTT.

This clonotype was counted ten times or more. This CDR3 reads CASSYSRLASNEQFF. As DNA, the CDR3 is TGTGCCAGCAGTTACTCGCGACTAGCGTCCAATGAGCAGTTCTTC. The V gene is TRBV6-5, the J gene TRBJ2-1, with 8 bases that match TRBD2. The CDR3 runs to 15 residues. Germline lookup yields CDR1 MNHEY and CDR2 SVGAGI. Unmatched junction bases numbered 4, after V lost 0 bases and J lost 6 bases.

In its sample, this clonotype was seen a few times. V is TRBV20-1 and J is TRBJ1-2, with 7 bases fitting TRBD1. V gave up 4 bases and J gave up 6 bases; unmatched junction bases: 14. This CDR3 has 15 residues. Germline-derived CDR1 and CDR2 are DFQATT and SNEGSKA (reference sequence). This CDR3 reads CSATLNRGGQHGYTF. In DNA form, the CDR3 reads TGCAGTGCTACCTTAAACAGGGGCGGCCAGCATGGCTACACCTTC.

Ten or more counts support this clonotype. The chain has TRBV7-2 and TRBJ2-1, with 8 bases lining up with TRBD1. The V and J ends lost 1 base and 7 bases, in that order; junction bases with no gene match: 6. This CDR3 comprises 15 residues. Per germline, CDR1 SGHTA and CDR2 FQGNSA. Here the CDR3 reads CASSLGQGARNEQFF. Written as DNA, the CDR3 is TGTGCCAGCAGCTTAGGGCAGGGGGCGCGGAATGAGCAGTTCTTC.

This chain joins TRBV5-6 and TRBJ1-3; D is uncertain. Per the germline V gene, CDR1 is SGHDT and CDR2 is YYEEEE. This CDR3 has 14 residues. Trimming cost V 4 bases and J 2 bases, with 10 bases left between them. This CDR3 is CASSIPGTGNTIYF. The CDR3 nucleotides are TGTGCCAGCAGCATCCCAGGCACTGGAAACACCATATATTTT.

This sequence joins TRBV28 and TRBJ1-4; D may be TRBD1 (6 bases). The CDR3 runs 15 residues. CDR1 and CDR2 from the germline V gene are MDHEN and SYDVKM. The ends were cut back, 7 bases at V and 3 bases at J, with 15 bases in the middle. CDR3 in amino acids: CASTPRGASNEKLFF. The CDR3 DNA follows: TGTGCCAGCACCCCCCGGGGGGCTTCTAATGAAAAACTGTTTTTT.

A few counts support this clonotype. The rearrangement joins TRBV19 to TRBJ1-5, with no clear D. This CDR3 comprises 14 residues. The germline gives CDR1 LNHDA, CDR2 SQIVND (reference sequence). V was shortened by 7 bases and J by 5 bases, with 15 bases between the two germline ends. The CDR3 DNA reads as TGTGCCAGTACTGGTTCGAGCGGCGATCAGCCCCAGCATTTT. This encodes CASTGSSGDQPQHF.

This clonotype was counted between two and nine times. This rearrangement joins TRBV30 to TRBJ2-5, with 13 bases aligning to TRBD2. The CDR3 has 15 amino acids. Germline CDR1 and CDR2: GTSNPN and SVGIG (reference sequence). V shed 2 bases, J shed 7 bases, and the junction held 7 bases outside the gene matches. CDR3 amino acids: CAWSMTSGRPPTQYF. The CDR3 region has the DNA TGTGCCTGGAGTATGACTAGCGGGAGGCCTCCGACCCAGTACTTC.

This sequence joins TRBV28 and TRBJ2-7; either TRBD1 or TRBD2 may fit D (5 bases each). Trimming stripped 5 bases from V and 6 bases from J, with 17 bases between. CDR3 length: 14 amino acids. Germline-derived CDR1 and CDR2 are MDHEN and SYDVKM. The CDR3 sequence: CASSPFPAGSEQYF. The CDR3 nucleotides read TGTGCCAGCAGTCCCTTCCCGGCAGGGAGCGAGCAGTACTTC.

The chain employs TRBV24-1 and TRBJ1-2, with 8 bases that match TRBD1. CDR3 length: 15 residues. V lost 2 bases to trimming and J lost 5 bases; unmatched junction nucleotides: 6. Germline CDR1 is KGHDR and CDR2 is SFDVKD. CDR3 nucleotides: TGTGCCACCAGTGATTCTAGGACAGGGTCGTATGGCTACACCTTC. It encodes CATSDSRTGSYGYTF.

The chain's CDR3 is CASKDGLSSNQPQHF. DNA of the CDR3: TGTGCCAGCAAAGATGGCCTCTCTAGCAATCAGCCCCAGCATTTT. This chain links TRBV28 with TRBJ1-5; D is ambiguous. Looked up from germline, CDR1 is MDHEN and CDR2 is SYDVKM. Trimming took off 7 bases at V and 0 bases at J, with 13 bases between the two ends. CDR3 size: 15 residues.

CDR3 protein: CASSLLGQGNNEQFF. CDR3 DNA: TGTGCCAGCAGTTTATTGGGTCAGGGGAACAATGAGCAGTTCTTC. V usage is TRBV12-3 or TRBV12-4 and J usage is TRBJ2-1; D perhaps matches TRBD1 (6 bases). The germline V and J ends were trimmed by 2 bases and 5 bases, with 13 bases remaining between them. The CDR3 consists of 15 residues.

The J gene is TRBJ2-3, the V gene TRBV2, with a tentative D call TRBD2 (5 bases). CDR3 length: 14 amino acids. The V and J ends lost 3 bases and 3 bases respectively, with 10 bases between them. Germline loops: CDR1 SNHLY, CDR2 FYNNEI. The CDR3 DNA follows: TGTGCCAGCAGTGACCCCGGGATGACAGATACGCAGTATTTT. Translated: CASSDPGMTDTQYF.

The V gene is TRBV10-3, the J gene TRBJ2-3, with TRBD2 matching 12 bases. Germline lookup yields CDR1 ENHRY and CDR2 SYGVKD. With V trimmed by 8 bases and J by 4 bases, 4 bases remained unmatched. CDR3 length equals 14 residues. In DNA form, the CDR3 reads TGTGCCATCCAAACTAGCGGGAGGCCAGATACGCAGTATTTT. This sequence encodes CAIQTSGRPDTQYF.

V is TRBV9 and J is TRBJ2-1; 9 nucleotides match TRBD2. The CDR3 is made up of 16 amino acids. Losses at the gene ends were 3 bases for V and 3 bases for J; bases not matched to a gene: 7. From germline, CDR1 is SGDLS and CDR2 YYNGEE. Here the CDR3 reads CASSALAGVNYNEQFF. CDR3 sequence (DNA): TGTGCCAGCAGCGCGTTAGCGGGAGTTAACTACAATGAGCAGTTCTTC. Full variable domain (outside the CDR3, taken from reference TRBV9 and TRBJ2-1): DSGVTQTPKHLITATGQRVTLRCSPRSGDLSVYWYQQSLDQGLQFLIQYYNGEERAKGNILERFSAQQFPDLHSELNLSSLELGDSALYFCASSALAGVNYNEQFFGPGTRLTVL.

At least ten counts were recorded for this clonotype. This chain links TRBV5-1 with TRBJ2-3; unclear D gene. Germline CDR1 SGHRS, CDR2 YFSETQ. Trimming removed 2 bases from V and 4 bases from J, with 8 bases in between. CDR3 length: 13 residues. The chain's CDR3 is CASSLIVADTQYF. The CDR3 DNA follows: TGCGCCAGCAGCTTAATCGTCGCAGATACGCAGTATTTT.

This clonotype has only a few counts. The chain links TRBV12-3 or TRBV12-4 to TRBJ1-5; 9 nucleotides line up with TRBD1. CDR3 size: 15 residues. V was pared by 6 bases and J by 5 bases, with 8 bases of the junction left unmatched. CDR3 protein: CASSPDRGPYQPQHF. CDR3 DNA: TGTGCCAGCAGCCCGGACAGGGGCCCTTATCAGCCCCAGCATTTT.

This chain links TRBV7-3 with TRBJ1-2, with D possibly TRBD1 on 5 matching bases. The V gene's germline CDR1 is SGHTA and CDR2 FQGTGA. Trimming stripped 6 bases from V and 2 bases from J, with 13 bases between. The CDR3 extends over 14 amino acids. The CDR3 DNA follows: TGTGCCAGCAGTCTCTGGGGGGGAAACTATGGCTACACCTTC. Translation: CASSLWGGNYGYTF.

This chain links TRBV6-1 with TRBJ1-5; D unclear. The CDR3 loop spans 13 amino acids. Looked up from germline, CDR1 is MNHNS and CDR2 is SASEGT. The ends were cut back, 6 bases at V and 5 bases at J, with 11 bases in the middle. The CDR3 here is CASRKGTDQPQHF. Here the CDR3 DNA reads TGTGCCAGCAGGAAGGGAACGGATCAGCCCCAGCATTTT.

This clonotype was detected only a few times. V gene TRBV5-1 combines with J gene TRBJ2-7, with D perhaps matching TRBD2 (5 bases). The V gene lost 7 bases and the J gene lost 4 bases, with 15 bases spanning the gap. The CDR3 is 13 amino acids. Germline V gene lookup returns CDR1 SGHRS and CDR2 YFSETQ. CDR3 in amino acids: CASAPGSRYEQYF. The CDR3 DNA reads TGCGCCAGCGCCCCTGGGAGTCGTTACGAGCAGTACTTC.

This sequence joins TRBV28 and TRBJ2-1; 10 nucleotides match TRBD1. The CDR3 sequence is 16 residues long. V was clipped by 5 bases and J by 8 bases; unmatched bases: 12. CDR1 MDHEN and CDR2 SYDVKM come from the germline V gene. Here the CDR3 reads CASSLLRQGARDEQFF. The CDR3 DNA reads as TGTGCCAGCAGTCTTCTCCGACAGGGGGCGCGAGATGAGCAGTTCTTC.